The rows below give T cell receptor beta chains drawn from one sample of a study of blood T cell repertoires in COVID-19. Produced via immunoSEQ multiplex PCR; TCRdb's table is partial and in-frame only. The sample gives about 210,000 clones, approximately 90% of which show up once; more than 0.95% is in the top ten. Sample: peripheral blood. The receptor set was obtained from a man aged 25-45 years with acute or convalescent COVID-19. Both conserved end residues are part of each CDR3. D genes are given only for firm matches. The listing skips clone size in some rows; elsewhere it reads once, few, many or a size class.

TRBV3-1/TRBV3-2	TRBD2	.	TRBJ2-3	CASSQVWLAGSTDTQYF	TGTGCCAGCAGCCAAGTGTGGCTAGCGGGGAGCACAGATACGCAGTATTTT
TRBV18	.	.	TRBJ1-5	CASSPLEGTNQPQHF	TGTGCCAGCTCACCACTTGAGGGCACGAATCAGCCCCAGCATTTT
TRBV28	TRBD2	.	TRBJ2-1	CASSGTSGSGWTGNEQFF	TGTGCCAGCAGCGGGACTAGCGGGAGTGGCTGGACGGGGAATGAGCAGTTCTTC
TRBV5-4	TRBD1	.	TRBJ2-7	CASSPRDRSPYEQYF	TGTGCCAGCAGCCCCCGGGACAGGTCCCCCTACGAGCAGTACTTC
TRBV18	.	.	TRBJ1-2	CASSPRGTSYGYTF	TGTGCCAGCTCACCACGGGGGACTTCTTATGGCTACACCTTC
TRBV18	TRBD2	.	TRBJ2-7	CASSDLGGAGDEQYF	TGTGCCAGCTCCGACCTGGGCGGCGCGGGGGACGAGCAGTACTTC
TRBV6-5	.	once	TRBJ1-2	CASSRTGNYGYTF	TGTGCCAGCAGCCGTACAGGGAACTATGGCTACACCTTC
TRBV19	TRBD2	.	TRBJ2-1	CASSILSGGTYNEQFF	TGTGCCAGTAGTATCCTTAGCGGGGGGACCTACAATGAGCAGTTCTTC
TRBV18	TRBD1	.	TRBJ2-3	CASSAQGKVTDTQYF	TGTGCCAGCTCAGCACAGGGGAAAGTTACAGATACGCAGTATTTT
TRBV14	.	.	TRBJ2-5	CASSSGETQYF	TGTGCCAGCAGCTCCGGAGAGACCCAGTACTTC
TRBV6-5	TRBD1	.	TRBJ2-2	CASSSDRVPGELFF	TGTGCCAGCAGTTCCGACAGGGTTCCCGGGGAGCTGTTTTTT
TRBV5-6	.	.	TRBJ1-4	CASSRTTTNEKLFF	TGTGCCAGCAGCCGGACAACAACTAATGAAAAACTGTTTTTT
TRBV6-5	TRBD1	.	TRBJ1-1	CASSATGVNTEAFF	TGTGCCAGCAGCGCAACAGGGGTGAACACTGAAGCTTTCTTT
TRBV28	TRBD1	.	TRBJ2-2	CASSHPPGQARLEELFF	TGTGCCAGCAGTCATCCCCCGGGACAGGCTAGACTTGAGGAGCTGTTTTTT
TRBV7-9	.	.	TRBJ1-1	CASSPQVGPEAFF	TGTGCCAGCAGCCCGCAAGTGGGCCCTGAAGCTTTCTTT
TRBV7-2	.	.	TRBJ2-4	CASSLGGGGAPRAKNIQYF	TGTGCCAGCAGCCTTGGTGGCGGGGGCGCCCCCCGAGCCAAAAACATTCAGTACTTC
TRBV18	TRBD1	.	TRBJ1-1	CASSPPGRQGAFF	TGTGCCAGCTCACCACCGGGGAGACAGGGGGCTTTCTTT
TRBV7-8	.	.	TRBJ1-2	CASSPQGGGGLYVYTF	TGTGCCAGCAGCCCCCAGGGAGGGGGGGGACTCTATGTCTACACCTTC
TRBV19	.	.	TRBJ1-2	CASSKYLQGDYGYTF	TGTGCCAGTAGTAAATATCTACAGGGAGACTATGGCTACACCTTC
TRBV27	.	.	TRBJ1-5	CASSLRGQPQHF	TGTGCCAGCAGTTTGCGGGGTCAGCCCCAGCATTTT
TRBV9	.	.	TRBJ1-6	CASSMSGGYNSPLHF	TGTGCCAGCAGCATGAGCGGGGGCTATAATTCACCCCTCCACTTT
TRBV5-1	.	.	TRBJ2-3	CASSLLADTQYF	TGCGCCAGCAGCTTGTTAGCAGATACGCAGTATTTT
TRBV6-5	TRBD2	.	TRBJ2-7	CASSPLAVQAYEQYF	TGTGCCAGCAGCCCGCTAGCGGTCCAGGCCTACGAGCAGTACTTC
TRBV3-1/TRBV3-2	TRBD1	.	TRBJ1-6	CASRKTGSSPLHF	TGTGCCAGCAGAAAGACAGGGAGTTCACCCCTCCACTTT
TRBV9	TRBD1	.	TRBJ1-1	CASSKSRDRRLGAFF	TGTGCCAGCAGCAAGTCCCGGGACAGGAGGTTAGGGGCTTTCTTT
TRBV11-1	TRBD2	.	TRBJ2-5	CASSLATLAVGQETQYF	TGTGCCAGCAGCTTAGCGACCCTAGCGGTGGGACAAGAGACCCAGTACTTC
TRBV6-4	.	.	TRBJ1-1	CASSPLGGETEAFF	TGTGCCAGCAGCCCTTTAGGGGGGGAAACTGAAGCTTTCTTT
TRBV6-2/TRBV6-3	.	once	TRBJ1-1	CASSYLLTSGAFF	TGTGCCAGCAGTTATCTATTGACCTCCGGGGCTTTCTTT
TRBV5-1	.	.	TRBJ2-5	CASSVLQETQYF	TGCGCCAGCAGCGTCCTCCAAGAGACCCAGTACTTC
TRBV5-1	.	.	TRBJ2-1	CASSLGLTYNEQFF	TGCGCCAGCAGCTTGGGACTGACCTACAATGAGCAGTTCTTC
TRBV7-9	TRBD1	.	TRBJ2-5	CASSYRMDRGQETQYF	TGTGCCAGCAGCTACCGGATGGACAGGGGCCAAGAGACCCAGTACTTC
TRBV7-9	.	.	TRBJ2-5	CASSLPSVQETQYF	TGTGCCAGCAGCTTACCGTCCGTCCAAGAGACCCAGTACTTC
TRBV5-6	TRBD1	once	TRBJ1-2	CASSPEGGQGNYGYTF	TGTGCCAGCAGCCCGGAAGGGGGACAGGGGAACTATGGCTACACCTTC
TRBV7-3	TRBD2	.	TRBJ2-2	CASSLKGQLAGGTGELFF	TGTGCCAGCAGCTTAAAGGGCCAACTAGCGGGAGGGACCGGGGAGCTGTTTTTT
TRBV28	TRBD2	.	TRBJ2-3	CASRNQLARRTDTQYF	TGTGCCAGCAGGAATCAACTAGCGAGACGCACAGATACGCAGTATTTT
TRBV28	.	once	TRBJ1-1	CASSLSVNTEAFF	TGTGCCAGCAGTTTATCGGTGAACACTGAAGCTTTCTTT
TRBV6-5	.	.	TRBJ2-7	CASAGDTRPYEQYF	TGTGCCAGCGCCGGGGACACCCGTCCCTACGAGCAGTACTTC
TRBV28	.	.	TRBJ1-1	CASSPPGSRMGTEAFF	TGTGCCAGCAGTCCCCCGGGGAGCCGAATGGGCACTGAAGCTTTCTTT
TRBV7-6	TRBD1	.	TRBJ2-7	CASSLQPPGQGSYEQYF	TGTGCCAGCAGCTTACAGCCCCCGGGACAGGGTTCCTACGAGCAGTACTTC
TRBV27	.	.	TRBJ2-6	CASSFGGALAGANVLTF	TGTGCCAGCAGTTTCGGCGGAGCCCTGGCCGGGGCCAACGTCCTGACTTTC
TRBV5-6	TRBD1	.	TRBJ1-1	CASSLGTATEAFF	TGTGCCAGCAGCCTTGGGACAGCTACTGAAGCTTTCTTT
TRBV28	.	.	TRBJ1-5	CASRFNRDHQPQHF	TGTGCCAGCAGATTCAACAGGGATCATCAGCCCCAGCATTTT
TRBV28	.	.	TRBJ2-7	CASSSGLNEQYF	TGTGCCAGCAGCAGCGGGTTAAACGAGCAGTACTTC
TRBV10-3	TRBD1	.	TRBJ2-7	CAISDSGTGYYEQYF	TGTGCCATCAGTGACTCCGGGACAGGCTATTACGAGCAGTACTTC
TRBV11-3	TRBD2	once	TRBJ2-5	CASSASGGKETQYF	TGTGCCAGCAGCGCTAGCGGGGGAAAAGAGACCCAGTACTTC
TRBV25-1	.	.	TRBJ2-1	CASSKQVGIYNEQFF	TGTGCCAGCTCGAAACAGGTTGGCATTTACAATGAGCAGTTCTTC
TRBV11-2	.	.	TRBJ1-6	CASSLRQNSPLHF	TGTGCCAGCAGCTTAAGACAGAATTCACCCCTCCACTTT
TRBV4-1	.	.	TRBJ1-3	CASSQGVRGFGNTIYF	TGCGCCAGCAGCCAAGGGGTCAGGGGCTTTGGAAACACCATATATTTT
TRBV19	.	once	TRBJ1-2	CASSMLNTVNYGYTF	TGTGCCAGTAGTATGCTCAACACCGTTAACTATGGCTACACCTTC
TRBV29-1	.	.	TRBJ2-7	CSVEDHSGFSYEQYF	TGCAGCGTTGAAGATCACTCAGGCTTCTCCTACGAGCAGTACTTC
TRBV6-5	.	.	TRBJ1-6	CASSLIDSPLHF	TGTGCCAGCAGTTTGATAGATTCACCCCTCCACTTT
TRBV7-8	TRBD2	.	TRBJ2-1	CASSLDRVVLAGVRNEQFF	TGTGCCAGCAGCCTCGACAGGGTCGTCCTAGCGGGAGTTAGGAATGAGCAGTTCTTC
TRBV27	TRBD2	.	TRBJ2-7	CASSRAGGEQYF	TGTGCCAGCAGCCGTGCGGGGGGCGAGCAGTACTTC